The 4 T cell receptor beta chains reported below all come from one sample, sequenced in a study of shared clonotypes between healthy human individuals (dated by TCRdb to 2019 to 2021). The library was generated by the immunoSEQ multiplex PCR assay. TCRdb carries this immuneACCESS record with in-frame sequences only. Its versions omit some clonotypes, under half of them owing to an unresolved V gene in the studies checked, with the rest unexplained. The sample has around 450,000 clones on record, about 85% of them singletons. Jointly, the top ten make up roughly 13% of the sample. Sequenced sample: PBMCs. All receptors come from a woman aged 40 to 49 in good health. Some clones in this sample may be carry-over from other donors' samples.

The chain carries TRBV10-3 and TRBJ2-2; D remains ambiguous. Trimming removed 2 bases from V and 7 bases from J, with 2 bases in between. Germline-derived CDR1 and CDR2 are ENHRY and SYGVKD. The CDR3 is 11 amino acids. This chain's CDR3 is CAISEVGELFF. CDR3 sequence (DNA): TGTGCCATCAGTGAGGTCGGGGAGCTGTTTTTT.

CDR3 nucleotides: TGCGCCTCGGGTGGGAGAGGGGAGCCCCAGCATTTT. Translated, it gives CASGGRGEPQHF. This chain uses TRBV10-2 with TRBJ1-5, with a tentative D call TRBD1 (5 bases). The CDR3 is 12 residues long. Trimming cost V 11 bases and J 8 bases, with 16 bases left between them. CDR1 is WSHSY, CDR2 SAAADI, per germline.

The chain carries TRBV2 and TRBJ1-5, with TRBD1 matching 7 bases. Losses at the gene ends were 6 bases for V and 5 bases for J; bases not matched to a gene: 10. CDR1 and CDR2 (germline): SNHLY, FYNNEI. The CDR3 runs 15 residues. The CDR3 DNA reads TGTGCCAGCAGGATAGGGGGCTCCGAGGATCAGCCCCAGCATTTT. Amino acid sequence: CASRIGGSEDQPQHF.

This chain joins TRBV25-1 and TRBJ1-5, with D possibly TRBD1 on 5 matching bases. CDR1 and CDR2 from the germline V gene are MGHDK and SYGVNS. Trimming left V 2 bases short and J 6 bases short, with 8 bases between. The CDR3 extends over 13 amino acids. The CDR3 spells CASSEGARQPQHF. The DNA of the CDR3 is TGTGCCAGCAGTGAAGGGGCCCGTCAGCCCCAGCATTTT.